This entry is about one TCR beta chain. The data stem from a study of blood T cell repertoires in COVID-19. The overall study: Samples representing acute and convalescent COVID-19 were sourced from the United States, Italy and Spain. T cells, B-cell-depleted T cells, or PBMCs provided the cDNA or gDNA that served as material.

Libraries were prepared by immunoSEQ multiplex PCR; TCRdb keeps only in-frame clonotypes and omits some of them. This sample yields 130,000 to 150,000 clones, of which approximately 88% are seen a single time; about 1.7% belongs to the top ten. Germline CDR1 reads LGHDT; CDR2 reads YNNKEL (reference sequence). Trimming removed 4 bases from V and 6 bases from J, with 21 bases in between. CDR3 length: 16 amino acids. J is TRBJ1-1 and V is TRBV3-1 (or the pseudogene TRBV3-2); D gene ambiguous. Sequenced input: peripheral blood. The receptor's source is a woman between 45 and 65 years old with acute or convalescent COVID-19. As DNA, the CDR3 is TGTGCCAGCAGCCTATCGTATATAACCGGGAATCCTGAAGCTTTCTTT. This encodes CASSLSYITGNPEAFF.